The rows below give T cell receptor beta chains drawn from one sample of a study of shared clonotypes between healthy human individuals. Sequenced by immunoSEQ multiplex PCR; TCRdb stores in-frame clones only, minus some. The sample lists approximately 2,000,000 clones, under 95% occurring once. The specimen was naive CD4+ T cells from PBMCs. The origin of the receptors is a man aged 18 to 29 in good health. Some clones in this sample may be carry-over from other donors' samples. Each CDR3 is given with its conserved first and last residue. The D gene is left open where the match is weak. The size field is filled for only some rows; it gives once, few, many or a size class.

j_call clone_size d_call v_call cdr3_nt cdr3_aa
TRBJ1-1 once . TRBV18 TGTGCCAGCTCACCGCCCGGGAGGAACGAAGCTTTCTTT CASSPPGRNEAFF
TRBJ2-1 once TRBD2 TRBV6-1 TGTGCCAGCAGCCTCCTAGCGGGAGTTAACAATGAGCAGTTCTTC CASSLLAGVNNEQFF
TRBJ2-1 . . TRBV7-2 TGTGCCAGCAGTGGTTGGGGCGATGAGCAGTTCTTC CASSGWGDEQFF
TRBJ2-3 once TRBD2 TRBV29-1 TGCAGCGTTGAAGGGGGGGGGTTTGGTACGCAGTATTTT CSVEGGGFGTQYF
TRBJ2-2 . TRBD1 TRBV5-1 TGCGCCAGCAGCTTGGATCCAGGGGGCGTTTCCGGGGAGCTGTTTTTT CASSLDPGGVSGELFF
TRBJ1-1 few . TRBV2 TGTGCCAGCAGTGACGGGGTCAGAGCTTTCTTT CASSDGVRAFF
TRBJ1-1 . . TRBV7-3 TGTGCCAGCAGCTTGTTTGGGAACACTGAAGCTTTCTTT CASSLFGNTEAFF
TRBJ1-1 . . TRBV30 TGTGCCTGGAACCTAGGGCGGGGATTCCTCACTGAAGCTTTCTTT CAWNLGRGFLTEAFF
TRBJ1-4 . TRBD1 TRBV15 TGTGCCACCAGCAGAGACCGACAGGGAACTAATGAAAAACTGTTTTTT CATSRDRQGTNEKLFF
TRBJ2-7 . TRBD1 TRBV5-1 TGCGCCAGCAGCTTGACAGGGGATATCTCCGAGCAGTACTTC CASSLTGDISEQYF
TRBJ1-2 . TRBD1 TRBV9 TGTGCCAGCAGGAGGACAGGGACAGGGGGCGGCTACACCTTC CASRRTGTGGGYTF
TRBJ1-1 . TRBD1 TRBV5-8 TGTGCCAGCAGCTTGATCCAGGGGGGCACAGGGTTCGGGGACACTGAAGCTTTCTTT CASSLIQGGTGFGDTEAFF
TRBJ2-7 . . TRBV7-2 TGTGCCAGCAGCGCGTACCGGGACGGCTCCTACGAGCAGTACTTC CASSAYRDGSYEQYF
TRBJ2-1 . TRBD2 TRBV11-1 TGTGCCAGCAGCTCAAGACTAGCGGCTACCTACAATGAGCAGTTCTTC CASSSRLAATYNEQFF
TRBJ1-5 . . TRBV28 TGTGCCAGCAGTTCAGCACAGGGACGGAATCAGCCCCAGCATTTT CASSSAQGRNQPQHF
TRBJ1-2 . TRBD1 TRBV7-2 TGTGCCAGCAGTCTGGACAGGGCTTCCTATGGCTACACCTTC CASSLDRASYGYTF